A single sample is the source of the 29 T cell receptor beta chains below, sequenced in a study of cytomegalovirus exposure and HLA in healthy donors. Both 60 Vbeta primers and 13 Jbeta primers went into the PCR. The protocol was immunoSEQ multiplex PCR, while the TCRdb copy is restricted to in-frame clones and leaves out a portion. The profile shows about 160,000 clones, 77% of them singletons. Sequencing was done on a sample of PBMCs. Source of these receptors: a man aged 25 to 45 in good health and CMV-seropositive.

The gene calls are TRBV19 and TRBJ1-5, with D possibly being TRBD1 (6 bases). The germline V gene has CDR1 LNHDA and CDR2 SQIVND (reference sequence). The V and J ends lost 4 bases and 7 bases respectively, with 14 bases between them. This CDR3 region has 14 residues. The CDR3 spells CASSTNRARQPQHF. The CDR3 DNA follows: TGTGCCAGTAGTACAAACAGGGCCAGGCAGCCCCAGCATTTT. The variable domain in full, completed from reference TRBV19 and TRBJ1-5, reads DGGITQSPKYLFRKEGQNVTLSCEQNLNHDAMYWYRQDPGQGLRLIYYSQIVNDFQKGDIAEGYSVSREKKESFPLTVTSAQKNPTAFYLCASSTNRARQPQHFGDGTRLSIL.

V is TRBV19 and J is TRBJ1-1, with D perhaps TRBD1 (6 bases). Germline V gives CDR1 LNHDA, CDR2 SQIVND (reference sequence). The CDR3 is 14 amino acids. The V and J ends lost 5 bases and 5 bases respectively, with 15 bases between them. CDR3 sequence: CASSSQGSGTEAFF. CDR3 nucleotide sequence: TGTGCCAGTAGTTCACAGGGTTCGGGGACTGAAGCTTTCTTT.

The CDR3 loop is CASSIEESYSYNEQFF. CDR3 DNA sequence: TGTGCCAGTAGTATAGAGGAGTCGTACTCCTACAATGAGCAGTTCTTC. The V gene is TRBV19, the J gene TRBJ2-1; D gene unclear. Germline CDR1 reads LNHDA; CDR2 reads SQIVND (reference sequence). The CDR3 is 16 residues long. Deletions cut 0 bases from V and 0 bases from J, with 9 bases between.

V and J are TRBV4-1 and TRBJ1-1; tentative D call: TRBD1 (5 bases). The CDR3 runs 15 residues. V lost 4 bases and J 5 bases, leaving 17 bases between the germline ends. Per germline, CDR1 MGHRA and CDR2 YSYEKL. The CDR3 DNA reads TGCGCCAGCAGCCCTCAGGGCCAGGGATGGACTGAAGCTTTCTTT. This sequence encodes CASSPQGQGWTEAFF.

The rearrangement links TRBV11-2 to TRBJ1-2; D call uncertain. V gave up 5 bases and J gave up 7 bases, with 14 bases separating them. The CDR3 extends over 13 amino acids. Germline V gene data show CDR1 as SGHAT and CDR2 as FQNNGV. This chain's CDR3 is CASSRETGIGYTF. CDR3 nucleotide sequence: TGTGCCAGCAGCAGAGAGACCGGGATTGGCTACACCTTC.

The chain employs TRBV14 and TRBJ1-6; possibly TRBD1 for D (6 bases). The CDR3 totals 13 residues. With 6 bases removed from V and 14 bases from J, the gap between germline ends came to 17 bases. The germline gives CDR1 SGHDN, CDR2 FVKESK. The CDR3 here is CASRSSGVQSLHF. The CDR3 DNA reads TGTGCCAGCAGGTCTTCAGGGGTTCAGTCCCTCCACTTT. The whole variable domain, filled in from reference TRBV14 and TRBJ1-6, reads EAGVTQFPSHSVIEKGQTVTLRCDPISGHDNLYWYRRVMGKEIKFLLHFVKESKQDESGMPNNRFLAERTGGTYSTLKVQPAELEDSGVYFCASRSSGVQSLHFGNGTRLTVT.

The chain is built from TRBV20-1 and TRBJ2-7; D uncertain. CDR3 length equals 11 residues. Germline CDR1 and CDR2: DFQATT and SNEGSKA (reference sequence). V was clipped by 1 base and J by 3 bases, with 4 bases between them. Here the CDR3 DNA reads TGCAGTGCTAGAGTCGGCTACGAGCAGTACTTC. This sequence encodes CSARVGYEQYF.

This chain uses TRBV29-1 with TRBJ1-1, with a weak D call TRBD1 (6 bases). This CDR3 spans 15 amino acids. Trimming pared 5 bases from V and 5 bases from J, leaving 21 bases between. Germline CDR1 is SQVTM and CDR2 is ANQGSEA. CDR3 amino acids: CSVQSTGRRRTEAFF. CDR3 sequence (DNA): TGCAGCGTTCAATCAACAGGGCGGAGAAGAACTGAAGCTTTCTTT.

This chain links TRBV10-3 with TRBJ1-5, with TRBD1 as a possible D gene (6 bases). CDR3 length equals 15 residues. Germline values: CDR1 ENHRY, CDR2 SYGVKD. V was cut by 11 bases and J by 0 bases, with 17 bases left in between. CDR3 sequence reads: CASQRDKYSNQPQHF. For the CDR3, the DNA is TGTGCCTCCCAGAGGGACAAATATAGCAATCAGCCCCAGCATTTT.

The chain is built from TRBV28 and TRBJ1-1; D is ambiguous. Trimming took off 4 bases at V and 0 bases at J, with 9 bases between the two ends. Germline V lookup: CDR1 MDHEN, CDR2 SYDVKM. The CDR3 consists of 14 residues. This chain's CDR3 is CASSWSQLNTEAFF. The CDR3 DNA reads TGTGCCAGCAGTTGGTCACAGCTGAACACTGAAGCTTTCTTT.

The chain joins TRBV6-4 to TRBJ2-3, with D perhaps TRBD1 (5 bases). This CDR3 has 14 residues. The V end was cut by 0 bases, the J end by 4 bases, with 8 bases between. The V gene's germline CDR1 is MRHNA and CDR2 SNTAGT. CDR3 loop: CASSDSGRADTQYF. In nucleotides, the CDR3 is TGTGCCAGCAGTGACTCGGGGCGTGCAGATACGCAGTATTTT.

The J gene is TRBJ2-3, the V gene TRBV9; D uncertain. The V gene lost 4 bases and the J gene lost 2 bases, with 11 bases spanning the gap. The CDR3 is made up of 14 amino acids. CDR1 and CDR2 from the germline V gene are SGDLS and YYNGEE. The chain's CDR3 is CASSLTELTDTQYF. The CDR3 bases are TGTGCCAGCAGCCTCACCGAGCTCACAGATACGCAGTATTTT.

This CDR3 is CASSAGEWVTGELFF. DNA of the CDR3: TGCGCCAGCAGCGCGGGGGAATGGGTCACCGGGGAGCTGTTTTTT. The V gene is TRBV5-1, the J gene TRBJ2-2, with 7 bases lining up with TRBD2. CDR3 length: 15 residues. Germline CDR1 SGHRS, CDR2 YFSETQ. The junction had 7 bases not matched to a gene; V was cut back by 4 bases and J by 4 bases. Filled out from reference TRBV5-1 and TRBJ2-2, the complete variable domain reads KAGVTQTPRYLIKTRGQQVTLSCSPISGHRSVSWYQQTPGQGLQFLFEYFSETQRNKGNFPGRFSGRQFSNSRSEMNVSTLELGDSALYLCASSAGEWVTGELFFGEGSRLTVL.

This chain uses TRBV7-2 with TRBJ2-5, with a tentative D call TRBD1 (5 bases). CDR3 size: 13 residues. Germline values: CDR1 SGHTA, CDR2 FQGNSA. V lost 6 bases and J 4 bases, leaving 12 bases between the germline ends. CDR3 sequence (DNA): TGTGCCAGCAGGAATACAGGAGTAGAGACCCAGTACTTC. Translated, it gives CASRNTGVETQYF.

Concerning this clone itself: This sample also contains other DNA sequences that code for the same CDR3. The gene calls are TRBV5-1 and TRBJ1-6, with TRBD1 matching over 9 bases. Germline CDR1 and CDR2: SGHRS and YFSETQ. The J segment lost 10 bases and the V segment lost 0 bases, leaving 5 bases of the junction unmatched. CDR3 length: 15 amino acids. The CDR3 sequence: CASSLAGTGRSPLHF. CDR3 DNA: TGCGCCAGCAGCTTGGCCGGGACAGGGCGGTCACCCCTCCACTTT.

The chain has TRBV5-1 and TRBJ2-7, with D possibly matching TRBD2 (6 bases). Per the germline V gene, CDR1 is SGHRS and CDR2 is YFSETQ. CDR3 length: 15 residues. V gave up 4 bases and J gave up 5 bases, with 19 bases separating them. As DNA, the CDR3 is TGCGCCAGCAGCCTGGGACTGAATAGATTCGACGAGCAGTACTTC. This encodes CASSLGLNRFDEQYF.

This clone was counted a few times. This chain uses TRBV5-6 with TRBJ2-3; no firm D call. V was cut by 0 bases and J by 4 bases, with 9 bases left in between. This CDR3 contains 14 residues. CDR1 is SGHDT, CDR2 YYEEEE, per germline. The CDR3: CASSLALVPDTQYF. In DNA form, the CDR3 reads TGTGCCAGCAGCTTGGCCCTAGTCCCAGATACGCAGTATTTT.

This clone was counted a single time. The gene calls are TRBV30 and TRBJ2-5; TRBD1 aligns across 9 bases. In germline, CDR1 is GTSNPN, CDR2 SVGIG (reference sequence). The CDR3 runs to 16 residues. With V trimmed by 3 bases and J by 1 base, 9 bases remained unmatched. The CDR3 region is CAWRIRDRVFQETQYF. In DNA, the CDR3 is TGTGCCTGGAGAATCCGGGACAGGGTTTTCCAAGAGACCCAGTACTTC. Complete variable domain (other parts from reference TRBV30 and TRBJ2-5): SQTIHQWPATLVQPVGSPLSLECTVEGTSNPNLYWYRQAAGRGLQLLFYSVGIGQISSEVPQNLSASRPQDRQFILSSKKLLLSDSGFYLCAWRIRDRVFQETQYFGPGTRLLVL.

The count of this clone is one. The rearrangement uses TRBV9 and TRBJ1-1; TRBD1 matches at 7 bases. CDR1 SGDLS and CDR2 YYNGEE come from the germline V gene. The CDR3 has 12 residues. With V trimmed by 4 bases and J by 8 bases, 5 bases remained unmatched. The CDR3 loop is CASSTRQGEAFF. CDR3 DNA sequence: TGTGCCAGCAGCACCCGACAGGGAGAAGCTTTCTTT.

The chain carries TRBV9 and TRBJ2-5; a possible D gene is TRBD2 (6 bases). The V end was cut by 0 bases, the J end by 5 bases, with 11 bases between. CDR3 length equals 14 residues. CDR1 SGDLS and CDR2 YYNGEE come from the germline V gene. The CDR3 bases are TGTGCCAGCAGCGTAGACCGGGGGTGGGAGACCCAGTACTTC. As protein: CASSVDRGWETQYF.

J is TRBJ1-1 and V is TRBV5-4, with D unclear. V gave up 4 bases and J gave up 6 bases, with 13 bases separating them. The CDR3 has 13 amino acids. Germline V gene sequence: CDR1 SGHNT, CDR2 YYREEE (reference sequence). The CDR3 loop reads CASSPNRGAEAFF. As DNA, the CDR3 is TGTGCCAGCAGCCCCAATCGGGGAGCTGAAGCTTTCTTT.

This clone was recorded only once. CDR3 nucleotide sequence: TGTGCCAGCAGCTTAGCCGTTATCGTAAGCTCCTACAATGAGCAGTTCTTC. Protein: CASSLAVIVSSYNEQFF. The chain links TRBV5-6 to TRBJ2-1; D gene uncertain. Germline CDR1 reads SGHDT; CDR2 reads YYEEEE. This CDR3 has 17 residues. V lost 2 bases and J 0 bases, leaving 15 bases between the germline ends.

The chain uses TRBV7-6 and TRBJ2-7; 8 bases match TRBD1. V trimming: 2 bases; J trimming: 2 bases; junction bases outside the gene matches: 17. Per the germline V gene, CDR1 is SGHVS and CDR2 is FNYEAQ. This CDR3 is 19 amino acids long. The DNA of the CDR3 is TGTGCCAGCAGCTTATTCGTCCCTAACGCCGGGACAGGAGCCTACGAGCAGTACTTC. Its protein is CASSLFVPNAGTGAYEQYF.

The chain uses TRBV10-3 and TRBJ1-2; 9 positions agree with TRBD1. The germline CDR1 and CDR2 sequences are ENHRY and SYGVKD. This CDR3 has 13 residues. V lost 7 bases, J lost 9 bases, and 9 bases stayed unmatched. The CDR3 spells CAIKIGTGSRYTF. CDR3 nucleotide sequence: TGTGCCATCAAGATAGGGACAGGGTCGCGCTACACCTTC.

The CDR3 nucleotides are TGCAGCGCCTTGAACAGGGGAACCCACGAGCAGTACTTC. Protein product: CSALNRGTHEQYF. The chain employs TRBV29-1 and TRBJ2-7, with 7 bases that match TRBD1. Germline CDR1 SQVTM, CDR2 ANQGSEA. The CDR3 has 13 amino acids. V dropped 7 bases and J dropped 5; count of bases not matched to a gene: 11.

J is TRBJ2-5 and V is TRBV10-1; weak D call: TRBD1 (5 bases). The CDR3 has 14 residues. The ends were cut back, 6 bases at V and 1 base at J, with 12 bases in the middle. The germline CDR1 and CDR2 sequences are WNHNN and SYGVQD (reference sequence). CDR3 amino acids: CASSLDSAQETQYF. DNA for the CDR3: TGCGCCAGCAGCCTAGACAGTGCCCAAGAGACCCAGTACTTC.

This sequence joins TRBV9 and TRBJ2-1, with a weak D call TRBD1 (6 bases). The germline V and J ends were trimmed by 4 bases and 4 bases, with 15 bases remaining between them. Germline CDR1 SGDLS, CDR2 YYNGEE. There are 15 residues in the CDR3. The CDR3 here is CASSPPGQGYNEQFF. The CDR3 DNA follows: TGTGCCAGCAGCCCCCCTGGGCAGGGGTACAATGAGCAGTTCTTC.

This clone turned up a few times. The chain recombines TRBV18 with TRBJ1-4; TRBD1 agrees at 8 bases. The V segment lost 3 bases and the J segment 3 bases; nucleotides outside the gene matches: 3. CDR3 length equals 15 residues. The germline V gene has CDR1 KGHSH and CDR2 LQKENI. DNA of the CDR3: TGTGCCAGCTCACCTACACAGGGGGCTAATGAAAAACTGTTTTTT. It specifies CASSPTQGANEKLFF.

The J gene is TRBJ1-2, the V gene TRBV6-5, with a weak D call TRBD1 (5 bases). V lost 4 bases and J 0 bases, leaving 12 bases between the germline ends. The CDR3 spans 15 residues. In germline, CDR1 is MNHEY, CDR2 SVGAGI. CDR3 sequence: CASSWTIEANYGYTF. The CDR3 DNA reads as TGTGCCAGCAGTTGGACAATCGAGGCTAACTATGGCTACACCTTC.